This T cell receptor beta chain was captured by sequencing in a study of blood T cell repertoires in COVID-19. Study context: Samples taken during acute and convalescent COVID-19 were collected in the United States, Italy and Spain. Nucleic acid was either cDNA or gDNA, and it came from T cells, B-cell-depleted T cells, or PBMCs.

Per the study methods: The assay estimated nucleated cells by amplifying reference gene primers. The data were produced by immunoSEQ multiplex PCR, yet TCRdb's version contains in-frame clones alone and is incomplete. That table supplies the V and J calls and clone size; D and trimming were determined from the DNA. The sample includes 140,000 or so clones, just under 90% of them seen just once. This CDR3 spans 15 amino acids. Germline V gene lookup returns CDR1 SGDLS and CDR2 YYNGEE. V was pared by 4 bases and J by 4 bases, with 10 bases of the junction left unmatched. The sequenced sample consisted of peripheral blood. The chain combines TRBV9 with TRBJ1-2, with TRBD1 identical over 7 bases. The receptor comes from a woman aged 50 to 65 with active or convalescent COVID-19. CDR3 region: CASSPQRQGGYGYTF. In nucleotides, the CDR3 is TGTGCCAGCAGCCCCCAACGACAGGGAGGCTATGGCTACACCTTC.